This T cell receptor beta chain was sequenced in a study of blood T cell repertoires in COVID-19. Study information: The United States, Italy and Spain were the sources of the acute and convalescent COVID-19 samples.

Some clones are missing from TCRdb's copy, which holds only in-frame ones; the method was immunoSEQ multiplex PCR. Among about 58,000 clones listed, 89% were seen once. CDR1 and CDR2 from the germline V gene are LNHDA and SQIVND (reference sequence). V lost 2 bases and J 5 bases, leaving 13 bases between the germline ends. The CDR3 length is 15 residues. This clone is large (0.1 to 1%). The chain is built from TRBV19 and TRBJ1-5; no firm D call. The specimen sequenced was peripheral blood. This receptor was obtained from a woman aged 55-70 years with active COVID-19. The CDR3 nucleotides are TGTGCCAGTAGTATATTGGGAGGGTTGGATCAGCCCCAGCATTTT. Amino acids: CASSILGGLDQPQHF.